These 18 T cell receptor beta chains were sequenced from one sample in a study of shared T cell receptors in the human thymus. Using immunoSEQ multiplex PCR, the repertoire was profiled, and TCRdb retains in-frame clones only, with some absent. The sample includes hundreds of thousands of clones, 88% of them seen just once. The same specimen was also included in a second study, on human thymus T cells.

The specimen was thymocytes. The origin of the receptors is a boy younger than two with a congenital heart defect.

CDR3 nucleotides: TGCGCCAGCAGCTTGGTTGGTGGGGCCGAACCCCCGCCCTACGAGCAGTACTTC. As protein: CASSLVGGAEPPPYEQYF. The V gene is TRBV5-1, the J gene TRBJ2-7, with D tentatively TRBD1 (5 bases). Germline loops: CDR1 SGHRS, CDR2 YFSETQ. Trimming shortened V by 0 bases and J by 2 bases, and 21 bases separated the two germline ends. The CDR3 has 18 residues.

This clone has more than one count but fewer than ten. The chain couples TRBV7-2 to TRBJ2-7, with D possibly TRBD2 on 5 matching bases. Germline V gives CDR1 SGHTA, CDR2 FQGNSA. The V and J ends lost 4 bases and 2 bases respectively, with 15 bases between them. The CDR3 is made up of 15 amino acids. CDR3 sequence (DNA): TGTGCCAGCAGCTCCCAGCGGAGTCCGCCCTACGAGCAGTACTTC. Residues: CASSSQRSPPYEQYF.

V usage is TRBV4-3 and J usage is TRBJ2-7; 13 bases agree with TRBD2. Germline V gene sequence: CDR1 LGHNA, CDR2 YSLEER. This CDR3 has 15 amino acids. J gave up 9 bases and V 1 base, and 6 bases lay outside the gene matches. The CDR3: CASSQGLAGGARQYF. For the CDR3, the DNA is TGCGCCAGCAGCCAAGGACTAGCGGGAGGCGCTCGGCAGTACTTC.

This clone was seen once. The chain has TRBV6-6 and TRBJ2-1, with D perhaps matching TRBD2 (5 bases). The ends were cut back, 8 bases at V and 2 bases at J, with 16 bases in the middle. CDR3 length: 15 residues. Per the germline V gene, CDR1 is MNHNY and CDR2 is SVGAGI (reference sequence). CDR3 sequence: CASRGALRTYNEQFF. CDR3 coding DNA: TGTGCCAGCCGGGGAGCCCTACGCACCTACAATGAGCAGTTCTTC.

The chain carries TRBV21-1 and TRBJ2-2; the D call TRBD2 from the table was never checked on the DNA. TRBV21-1 counts as a pseudogene. The CDR3 consists of 13 residues. The CDR3 coding sequence is TGTGCCAGCAGCGGGGAGGGGACCGGGGAGCTGTTTTTT. This gives the protein CASSGEGTGELFF.

This chain joins TRBV4-2 and TRBJ2-7; D is possibly TRBD2 (6 bases). The length of the CDR3 is 14 residues. V was pared by 1 base and J by 0 bases, with 7 bases between. Germline V CDR1 and CDR2: LGHNA, YNFKEQ. The CDR3 coding sequence is TGTGCCAGCAGCCAAGCGACTAGCTCCTACGAGCAGTACTTC. It specifies CASSQATSSYEQYF.

The CDR3 DNA sequence: TGTGCCTGGGGGACTAGCTTCTACGAGCAGTACTTC. As protein: CAWGTSFYEQYF. The rearrangement joins TRBV30 to TRBJ2-7; 9 bases align to TRBD2. CDR1 is GTSNPN and CDR2 is SVGIG in the germline V gene (reference sequence). This CDR3 region has 12 residues. V shed 5 bases and J 3 bases; nucleotides not matched to a gene: 2.

The genes are TRBV14 and TRBJ2-7, with 13 bases aligning to TRBD2. Germline assignment: CDR1 SGHDN and CDR2 FVKESK. V lost 4 bases and J lost 4; bases outside the gene matches: 13. This CDR3 is 18 amino acids long. CDR3 amino acids: CASSLNDGLAGEVYEQYF. CDR3 in DNA: TGTGCCAGCAGCCTCAACGATGGACTAGCGGGAGAAGTGTACGAGCAGTACTTC.

The DNA of the CDR3 is TGTGCCAGCAGCGTCGGACAGCGAGGCACCGGGGAGCTGTTTTTT. This codes for CASSVGQRGTGELFF. The chain couples TRBV5-4 to TRBJ2-2, with D perhaps TRBD1 (6 bases). Trimming removed 4 bases from V and 4 bases from J, with 14 bases in between. The CDR3 is 15 residues long. Germline V CDR1 and CDR2: SGHNT, YYREEE (reference sequence).

This chain uses TRBV29-1 with TRBJ2-3; 10 nucleotides line up with TRBD1. Per the germline V gene, CDR1 is SQVTM and CDR2 is ANQGSEA. The V gene end was trimmed by 8 bases and the J gene end by 6 bases; junction bases not matched to a gene: 14. There are 15 residues in the CDR3. The CDR3, as DNA: TGCAGCCTTGCTTCTGGGACAGGGGTGGAGGATACGCAGTATTTT. This translates into CSLASGTGVEDTQYF.

Only a few counts were recorded for this clone. CDR3 residues: CASSPSLGGRSINEKLFF. In nucleotides, the CDR3 is TGTGCCAGCAGCCCTAGTCTCGGTGGGAGGTCAATTAATGAAAAACTGTTTTTT. The chain links TRBV11-2 to TRBJ1-4; the D is unclear. The CDR3 runs 18 residues. V was pared by 5 bases and J by 4 bases, with 23 bases between. CDR1 and CDR2 (germline): SGHAT, FQNNGV.

The chain links TRBV7-2 to TRBJ2-3; the match to TRBD2 covers 16 bases. CDR3 length: 17 amino acids. Unmatched junction bases numbered 7, after V lost 8 bases and J lost 2 bases. The germline V gene encodes CDR1 SGHTA and CDR2 FQGNSA. The CDR3 here is CASGTSGRAWVTDTQYF. CDR3 nucleotide sequence: TGTGCCAGCGGGACTAGCGGGAGGGCTTGGGTCACAGATACGCAGTATTTT.

This clone was detected only a few times. The V gene is TRBV20-1, the J gene TRBJ2-1, with a tentative D call TRBD2 (6 bases). Trimming stripped 8 bases from V and 8 bases from J, with 13 bases between. The CDR3 runs 11 residues. Germline loops: CDR1 DFQATT, CDR2 SNEGSKA (reference sequence). CDR3 region: CSSGGTDEQFF. The CDR3 DNA follows: TGCAGTAGTGGAGGGACTGATGAGCAGTTCTTC.

This chain links TRBV10-3 with TRBJ2-3, with 10 bases fitting TRBD2. CDR3 length: 19 residues. Germline V gene lookup returns CDR1 ENHRY and CDR2 SYGVKD. The V and J ends lost 2 bases and 5 bases, in that order; junction bases with no gene match: 16. CDR3 nucleotides: TGTGCCATCAGTGAGCTAAATATAGCGGGAGGAGCTATGGGAGATACGCAGTATTTT. Protein product: CAISELNIAGGAMGDTQYF.

The rearrangement uses TRBV5-1 and TRBJ2-7; TRBD2 matches 9 bases. Germline CDR1 and CDR2: SGHRS and YFSETQ. CDR3 length equals 17 residues. V was clipped by 0 bases and J by 6 bases; unmatched bases: 13. CDR3 in DNA: TGCGCCAGCAGCTTGGAACCCCTGGTAGCGGGAGTATGCGAGCAGTACTTC. Residues: CASSLEPLVAGVCEQYF.

The J gene is TRBJ2-2, the V gene TRBV25-1; 7 nucleotides line up with TRBD2. The germline V gene encodes CDR1 MGHDK and CDR2 SYGVNS. The CDR3 is 18 amino acids. V lost 6 bases and J lost 7; bases outside the gene matches: 20. This CDR3 is CASRGPPAPGRSIGELFF. The CDR3 DNA is TGTGCCAGCAGGGGACCCCCTGCCCCCGGGAGGTCCATCGGGGAGCTGTTTTTT.

The chain is built from TRBV7-2 and TRBJ2-7; TRBD2 is a possible D gene (5 bases). V lost 0 bases to trimming and J lost 5 bases, with 17 bases between them. This CDR3 has 16 residues. Germline CDR1 and CDR2: SGHTA and FQGNSA. CDR3 protein: CASSLAQARRRDEQYF. The CDR3 nucleotides read TGTGCCAGCAGCTTAGCGCAGGCTAGGCGGCGGGACGAGCAGTACTTC.

V usage is TRBV2 and J usage is TRBJ2-7, with 8 bases that match TRBD2. Germline V gene data show CDR1 as SNHLY and CDR2 as FYNNEI. Unmatched junction bases numbered 22, after V lost 9 bases and J lost 6 bases. The CDR3 is 17 residues long. CDR3 in amino acids: CASQTKGQREYLSEQYF. As DNA, the CDR3 is TGTGCCAGTCAAACAAAGGGCCAGCGGGAGTACCTATCCGAGCAGTACTTC.